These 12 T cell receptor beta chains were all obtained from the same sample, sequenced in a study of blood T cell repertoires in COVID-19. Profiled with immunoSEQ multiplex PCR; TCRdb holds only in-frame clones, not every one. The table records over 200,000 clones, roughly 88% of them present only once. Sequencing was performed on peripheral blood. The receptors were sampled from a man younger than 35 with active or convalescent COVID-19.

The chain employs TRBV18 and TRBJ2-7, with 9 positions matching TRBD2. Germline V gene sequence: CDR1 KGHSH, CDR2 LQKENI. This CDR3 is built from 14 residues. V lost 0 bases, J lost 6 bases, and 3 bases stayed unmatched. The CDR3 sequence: CASSPPTAGGEQYF. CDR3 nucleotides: TGTGCCAGCTCACCACCGACAGCGGGGGGCGAGCAGTACTTC. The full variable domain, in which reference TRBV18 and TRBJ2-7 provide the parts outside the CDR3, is NAGVMQNPRHLVRRRGQEARLRCSPMKGHSHVYWYRQLPEEGLKFMVYLQKENIIDESGMPKERFSAEFPKEGPSILRIQQVVRGDSAAYFCASSPPTAGGEQYFGPGTRLTVT.

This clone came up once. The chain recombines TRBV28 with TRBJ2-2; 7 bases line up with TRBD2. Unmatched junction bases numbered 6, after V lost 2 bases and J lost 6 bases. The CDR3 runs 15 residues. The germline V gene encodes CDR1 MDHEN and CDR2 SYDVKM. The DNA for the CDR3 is TGTGCCAGCAGTTTAGAGGGAGGGCGCGCCGGGGAGCTGTTTTTT. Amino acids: CASSLEGGRAGELFF.

Here the CDR3 reads CASLAGQRPYEQYF. The CDR3 DNA is TGTGCCAGCCTAGCGGGACAGCGACCCTACGAGCAGTACTTC. This chain links TRBV2 with TRBJ2-7; the match to TRBD2 covers 9 bases. CDR3 length: 14 amino acids. Germline CDR1 is SNHLY and CDR2 is FYNNEI. J lost 2 bases, V lost 8 bases, and 7 bases had no gene match. Combining the CDR3 with reference TRBV2 and TRBJ2-7 gives the whole variable domain EPEVTQTPSHQVTQMGQEVILRCVPISNHLYFYWYRQILGQKVEFLVSFYNNEISEKSEIFDDQFSVERPDGSNFTLKIRSTKLEDSAMYFCASLAGQRPYEQYFGPGTRLTVT.

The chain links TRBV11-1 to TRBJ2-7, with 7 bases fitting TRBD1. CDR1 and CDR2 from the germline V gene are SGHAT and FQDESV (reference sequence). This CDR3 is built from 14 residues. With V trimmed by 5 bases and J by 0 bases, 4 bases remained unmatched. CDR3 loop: CASSRSGGSYEQYF. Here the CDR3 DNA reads TGTGCCAGCAGCCGGTCAGGGGGCTCCTACGAGCAGTACTTC.

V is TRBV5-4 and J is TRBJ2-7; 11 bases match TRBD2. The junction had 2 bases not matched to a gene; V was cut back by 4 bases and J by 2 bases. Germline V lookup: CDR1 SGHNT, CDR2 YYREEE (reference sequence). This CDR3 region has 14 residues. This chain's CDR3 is CASSAGLAAYEQYF. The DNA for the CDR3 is TGTGCCAGCAGCGCGGGACTAGCGGCCTACGAGCAGTACTTC.

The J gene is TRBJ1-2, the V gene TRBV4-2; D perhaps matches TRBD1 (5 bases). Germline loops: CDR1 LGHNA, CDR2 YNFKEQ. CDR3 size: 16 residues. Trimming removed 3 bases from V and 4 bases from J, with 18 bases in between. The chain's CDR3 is CASSQTPRETGYGYTF. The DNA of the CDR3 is TGTGCCAGCAGCCAGACCCCCAGGGAAACCGGCTATGGCTACACCTTC.

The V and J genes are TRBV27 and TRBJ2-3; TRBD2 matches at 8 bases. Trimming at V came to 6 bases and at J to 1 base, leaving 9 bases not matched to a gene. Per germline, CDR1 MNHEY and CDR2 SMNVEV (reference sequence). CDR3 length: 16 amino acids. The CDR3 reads CASRILWREGTDTQYF. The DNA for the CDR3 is TGTGCCAGCAGAATTCTTTGGCGGGAGGGCACAGATACGCAGTATTTT.

This CDR3 reads CASSTRDYTPHEQYF. CDR3 in DNA: TGTGCCAGCAGCACCCGGGACTACACCCCCCACGAGCAGTACTTC. The chain links TRBV9 to TRBJ2-7, with TRBD2 matching 7 bases. The J segment lost 5 bases and the V segment lost 4 bases, leaving 12 bases of the junction unmatched. The CDR3 runs 15 residues. Germline V lookup: CDR1 SGDLS, CDR2 YYNGEE.

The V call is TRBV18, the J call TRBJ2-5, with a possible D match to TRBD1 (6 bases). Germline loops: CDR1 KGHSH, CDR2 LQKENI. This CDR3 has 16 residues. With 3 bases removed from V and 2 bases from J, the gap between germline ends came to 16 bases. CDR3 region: CASSPSLQGGQETQYF. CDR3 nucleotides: TGTGCCAGCTCACCTTCTTTACAGGGCGGACAAGAGACCCAGTACTTC.

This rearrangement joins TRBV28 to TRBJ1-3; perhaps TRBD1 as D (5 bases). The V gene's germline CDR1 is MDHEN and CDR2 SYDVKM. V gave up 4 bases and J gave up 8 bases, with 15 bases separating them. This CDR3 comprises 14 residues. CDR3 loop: CASSSSGRGDTIYF. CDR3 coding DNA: TGTGCCAGCAGTTCCTCGGGGCGGGGGGACACCATATATTTT.

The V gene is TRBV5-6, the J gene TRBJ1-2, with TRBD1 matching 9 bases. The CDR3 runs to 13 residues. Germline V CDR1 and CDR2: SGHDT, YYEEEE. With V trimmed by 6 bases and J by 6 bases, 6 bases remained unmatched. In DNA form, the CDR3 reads TGTGCCAGCACCCGGACAGGGGCCCATGGCTACACCTTC. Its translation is CASTRTGAHGYTF.

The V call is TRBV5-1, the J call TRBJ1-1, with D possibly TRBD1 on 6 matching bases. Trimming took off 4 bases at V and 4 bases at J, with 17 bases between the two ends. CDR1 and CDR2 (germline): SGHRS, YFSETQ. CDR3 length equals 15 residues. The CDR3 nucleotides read TGCGCCAGCAGCATAAGCAGGGGAGGGATCACTGAAGCTTTCTTT. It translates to CASSISRGGITEAFF.